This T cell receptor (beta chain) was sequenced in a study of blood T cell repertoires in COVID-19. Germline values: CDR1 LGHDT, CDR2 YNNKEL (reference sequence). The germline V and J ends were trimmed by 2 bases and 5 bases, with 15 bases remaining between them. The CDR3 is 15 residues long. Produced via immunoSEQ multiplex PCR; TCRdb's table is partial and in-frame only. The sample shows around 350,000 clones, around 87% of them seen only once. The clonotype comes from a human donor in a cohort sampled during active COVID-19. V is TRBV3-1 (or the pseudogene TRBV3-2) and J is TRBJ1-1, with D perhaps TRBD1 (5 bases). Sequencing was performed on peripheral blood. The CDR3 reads CASSQSRGGLTEAFF. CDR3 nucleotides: TGTGCCAGCAGCCAATCCCGGGGGGGTTTGACTGAAGCTTTCTTT.